These 18 T cell receptor beta chains share one sample of origin, sequenced in a study of cytomegalovirus exposure and HLA in healthy donors. The PCR was carried out with 60 Vbeta primers and 13 Jbeta primers. Clones were sequenced by immunoSEQ multiplex PCR, and TCRdb holds only the in-frame ones, with some missing. The sample carries some 100,000 clones, roughly four fifths recorded once. Sequenced input: PBMCs. These receptors all stem from a man in his fifties or sixties in good health and CMV-seronegative.

V and J are TRBV7-9 and TRBJ2-5; 7 nucleotides line up with TRBD1. J was trimmed by 2 bases and V by 5 bases; bases with no gene match: 17. CDR3 size: 18 residues. The germline V gene has CDR1 SEHNR and CDR2 FQNEAQ (reference sequence). The CDR3 here is CASSPKPPYRGGQETQYF. The CDR3 region has the DNA TGTGCCAGCAGCCCCAAACCTCCCTACAGGGGTGGGCAAGAGACCCAGTACTTC.

The CDR3 DNA reads TGCGCCAGCAGCTCGCTACAGGTTTCAGCTGAAGCTTTCTTT. Its protein product is CASSSLQVSAEAFF. The chain uses TRBV5-1 and TRBJ1-1; D is possibly TRBD1 (5 bases). Germline values: CDR1 SGHRS, CDR2 YFSETQ. The ends were cut back, 3 bases at V and 6 bases at J, with 15 bases in the middle. The CDR3 contains 14 residues.

The V gene is TRBV5-5, the J gene TRBJ2-7; D may be TRBD1 (6 bases). The ends were cut back, 1 base at V and 4 bases at J, with 15 bases in the middle. CDR1 and CDR2 from the germline V gene are SGHKS and YYEKEE (reference sequence). There are 15 residues in the CDR3. This chain's CDR3 is CASSLLTGNRYEQYF. In DNA, the CDR3 is TGTGCCAGCAGCTTGTTAACAGGGAATCGGTACGAGCAGTACTTC.

This chain links TRBV15 with TRBJ1-5; the D is unclear. Trimming took 3 bases from V and 4 from J, leaving 7 bases between them. CDR3 length: 13 residues. The germline CDR1 and CDR2 sequences are LNHNV and YYDKDF (reference sequence). The CDR3 bases are TGTGCCACCAGCAGGGAGAGAAATCAGCCCCAGCATTTT. Residues: CATSRERNQPQHF.

On this clone: The sample carries other DNA sequences with the same CDR3. The V call is TRBV29-1, the J call TRBJ1-1, with TRBD1 matching over 8 bases. Looked up from germline, CDR1 is SQVTM and CDR2 is ANQGSEA. This CDR3 spans 13 amino acids. J gave up 1 base and V 5 bases, and 3 bases lay outside the gene matches. The CDR3 protein is CSVPGTGNTEAFF. CDR3 in DNA: TGCAGCGTTCCCGGGACAGGGAACACTGAAGCTTTCTTT. Combining the CDR3 with reference TRBV29-1 and TRBJ1-1 gives the whole variable domain SAVISQKPSRDICQRGTSLTIQCQVDSQVTMMFWYRQQPGQSLTLIATANQGSEATYESGFVIDKFPISRPNLTFSTLTVSNMSPEDSSIYLCSVPGTGNTEAFFGQGTRLTVV.

For the CDR3, the DNA is TGTGCCAGCAGTCACCGGACAGCTCCTAAGACCCAGTACTTC. As protein: CASSHRTAPKTQYF. This chain links TRBV28 with TRBJ2-5, with a tentative D call TRBD1 (6 bases). The CDR3 spans 14 residues. Germline V gene data show CDR1 as MDHEN and CDR2 as SYDVKM. The germline V and J ends were trimmed by 5 bases and 6 bases, with 16 bases remaining between them.

The chain joins TRBV19 to TRBJ2-7; weak D call: TRBD1 (6 bases). Germline V lookup: CDR1 LNHDA, CDR2 SQIVND (reference sequence). V shed 3 bases and J shed 2 bases, with 11 bases lying between them. The CDR3 length is 14 residues. The CDR3 DNA is TGTGCCAGTAGTATTTTGAGGACAGCCTACGAGCAGTACTTC. The encoded protein is CASSILRTAYEQYF.

The chain recombines TRBV7-2 with TRBJ1-1; 8 bases agree with TRBD1. J gave up 2 bases and V 3 bases, and 5 bases lay outside the gene matches. The length of the CDR3 is 15 residues. CDR1 is SGHTA and CDR2 is FQGNSA in the germline V gene. The CDR3 region is CASSFGQGGNTEAFF. CDR3 sequence (DNA): TGTGCCAGCAGCTTTGGACAGGGTGGAAACACTGAAGCTTTCTTT. Complete variable domain (other parts from reference TRBV7-2 and TRBJ1-1): GAGVSQSPSNKVTEKGKDVELRCDPISGHTALYWYRQSLGQGLEFLIYFQGNSAPDKSGLPSDRFSAERTGGSVSTLTIQRTQQEDSAVYLCASSFGQGGNTEAFFGQGTRLTVV.

The gene calls are TRBV11-2 and TRBJ2-7; possible D gene TRBD2, 5 bases. Trimming pared 2 bases from V and 1 base from J, leaving 9 bases between. This CDR3 is built from 14 residues. Germline V gives CDR1 SGHAT, CDR2 FQNNGV. CDR3 bases: TGTGCCAGCAGCTTACCGGGGATTTCCTACGAGCAGTACTTC. The encoded protein is CASSLPGISYEQYF.

The V and J genes are TRBV18 and TRBJ1-4, with D perhaps matching TRBD1 (5 bases). The germline V gene has CDR1 KGHSH and CDR2 LQKENI. CDR3 length equals 16 residues. The V end was cut by 2 bases, the J end by 2 bases, with 12 bases between. The CDR3 nucleotides read TGTGCCAGCTCACCATCGGGGGTTTGGACTAATGAAAAACTGTTTTTT. Translating gives CASSPSGVWTNEKLFF.

The genes are TRBV7-9 and TRBJ1-4, with 9 bases matching TRBD1. There are 15 residues in the CDR3. Germline CDR1 is SEHNR and CDR2 is FQNEAQ (reference sequence). Losses at the gene ends were 1 base for V and 4 bases for J; bases not matched to a gene: 1. As DNA, the CDR3 is TGTGCCAGCAGCTTAGGGGACAGGGATAATGAAAAACTGTTTTTT. Translation gives CASSLGDRDNEKLFF.

This clone was detected only once. The genes are TRBV7-6 and TRBJ2-1, with 8 bases aligning to TRBD2. CDR1 and CDR2 (germline): SGHVS, FNYEAQ. This CDR3 region has 19 residues. The ends lost 2 bases at V and 8 bases at J; junction bases unmatched: 20. CDR3 DNA sequence: TGTGCCAGCAGCTTATCCCGCGGGCCTGGCGGGGGGATGTTGTATGAGCAGTTCTTC. Translation gives CASSLSRGPGGGMLYEQFF. Looking up the rest from reference TRBV7-6 and TRBJ2-1 gives the full variable domain: GAGVSQSPRYKVTKRGQDVALRCDPISGHVSLYWYRQALGQGPEFLTYFNYEAQQDKSGLPNDRFSAERPEGSISTLTIQRTEQRDSAMYRCASSLSRGPGGGMLYEQFFGPGTRLTVL.

J is TRBJ2-5 and V is TRBV9, with D uncertain. This CDR3 has 12 residues. V lost 0 bases and J lost 3, with 3 bases in between. Germline CDR1 is SGDLS and CDR2 is YYNGEE. The CDR3 is CASSVAEETQYF. CDR3 coding DNA: TGTGCCAGCAGCGTAGCGGAAGAGACCCAGTACTTC.

This chain joins TRBV19 and TRBJ1-4, with TRBD1 identical over 7 bases. Germline loops: CDR1 LNHDA, CDR2 SQIVND (reference sequence). Losses at the gene ends were 5 bases for V and 4 bases for J; bases not matched to a gene: 7. The CDR3 consists of 15 residues. The CDR3 nucleotides are TGTGCCAGTAGTCCTCGACAGGGACGTAATGAAAAACTGTTTTTT. Amino acid sequence: CASSPRQGRNEKLFF.

The V and J genes are TRBV15 and TRBJ2-3; 8 nucleotides align to TRBD1. Per germline, CDR1 LNHNV and CDR2 YYDKDF (reference sequence). V lost 1 base, J lost 14 bases, and 11 bases stayed unmatched. This CDR3 comprises 14 residues. The CDR3 protein is CATSRGDRFMPRYF. The CDR3, as DNA: TGTGCCACCAGCAGAGGGGACAGGTTTATGCCGCGGTATTTT. The whole variable domain, remainder taken from reference TRBV15 and TRBJ2-3, is DAMVIQNPRYQVTQFGKPVTLSCSQTLNHNVMYWYQQKSSQAPKLLFHYYDKDFNNEADTPDNFQSRRPNTSFCFLDIRSPGLGDTAMYLCATSRGDRFMPRYFGPGTRLTVL.

The chain uses TRBV10-2 and TRBJ2-7; D might be TRBD2 (6 bases). The CDR3 has 15 amino acids. Germline V gene data show CDR1 as WSHSY and CDR2 as SAAADI. Trimming left V 3 bases short and J 2 bases short, with 14 bases between. CDR3 amino acids: CASSDSGRTTYEQYF. The CDR3 DNA reads as TGCGCCAGCAGTGACTCCGGGAGAACCACCTACGAGCAGTACTTC.

The chain combines TRBV30 with TRBJ1-3; D remains ambiguous. This CDR3 is 14 amino acids long. Trimming stripped 2 bases from V and 8 bases from J, with 16 bases between. The germline V gene has CDR1 GTSNPN and CDR2 SVGIG (reference sequence). This CDR3 is CAWSLGGSRDTIYF. DNA of the CDR3: TGTGCCTGGAGTCTAGGAGGGAGCCGAGACACCATATATTTT.

This chain joins TRBV11-2 and TRBJ2-3; TRBD1 agrees at 9 bases. The CDR3 has 20 amino acids. CDR1 is SGHAT and CDR2 is FQNNGV in the germline V gene. V shed 0 bases, J shed 1 base, and the junction held 14 bases outside the gene matches. CDR3 coding DNA: TGTGCCAGCAGCTTAGATCTCGGGACAGGGACCGGACTGGGCACAGATACGCAGTATTTT. It translates to CASSLDLGTGTGLGTDTQYF.